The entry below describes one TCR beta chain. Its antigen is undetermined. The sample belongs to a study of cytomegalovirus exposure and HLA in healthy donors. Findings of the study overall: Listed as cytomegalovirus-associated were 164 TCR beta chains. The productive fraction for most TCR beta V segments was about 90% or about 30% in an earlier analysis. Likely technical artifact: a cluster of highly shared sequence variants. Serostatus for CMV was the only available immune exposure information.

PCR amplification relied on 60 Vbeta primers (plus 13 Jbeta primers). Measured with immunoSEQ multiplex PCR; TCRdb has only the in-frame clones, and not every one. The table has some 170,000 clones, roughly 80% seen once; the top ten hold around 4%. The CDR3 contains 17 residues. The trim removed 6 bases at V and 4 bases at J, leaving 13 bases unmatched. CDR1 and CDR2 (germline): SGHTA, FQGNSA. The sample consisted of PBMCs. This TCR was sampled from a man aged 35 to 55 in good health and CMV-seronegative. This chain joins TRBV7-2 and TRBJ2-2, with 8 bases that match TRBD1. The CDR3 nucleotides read TGTGCCAGCAGTTCGCTACAGGGGGTGTTGAGCACCGGGGAGCTGTTTTTT. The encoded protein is CASSSLQGVLSTGELFF.